This TCR beta chain was found in a study of T cells in Graves' hyperthyroidism and ophthalmopathy. Between the trimmed V and J ends, which lost 4 bases and 0 bases, there was a span of 13 bases. Germline V gives CDR1 SGHRS, CDR2 YFSETQ. CDR3 size: 15 residues. RNA transcripts served as the template for amplifying TCR beta CDR3 regions. RT-PCR in the first round (using the HTBI primer set) targeted the TCR CDR3. TCRdb processed the multiplex PCR reads anew with MiXCR; each CDR3 protein has one entry. The table shows 450,000 to 700,000 distinct CDR3 sequences, with around 42% occurring only once. This clonotype occurred many times.

V and J are TRBV5-1 and TRBJ2-5; no firm D call. Sequencing used peripheral blood or thyroid tissue (not recorded which). The sequence was obtained from an adult woman with Graves' disease, either hyperthyroidism or ophthalmopathy (not recorded which). CDR3 sequence reads: CASSPYATYQETQYF. CDR3 bases: TGCGCCAGCAGCCCCTATGCCACGTACCAAGAGACCCAGTACTTC.